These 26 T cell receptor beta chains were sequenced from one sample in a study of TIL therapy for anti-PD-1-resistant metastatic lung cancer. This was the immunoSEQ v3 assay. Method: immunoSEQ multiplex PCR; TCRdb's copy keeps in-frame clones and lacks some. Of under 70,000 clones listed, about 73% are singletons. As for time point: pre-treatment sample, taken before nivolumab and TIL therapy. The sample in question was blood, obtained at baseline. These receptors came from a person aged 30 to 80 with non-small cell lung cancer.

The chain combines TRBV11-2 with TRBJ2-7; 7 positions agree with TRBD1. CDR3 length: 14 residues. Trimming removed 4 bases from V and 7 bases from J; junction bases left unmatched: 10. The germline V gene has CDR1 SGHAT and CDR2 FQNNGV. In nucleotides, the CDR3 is TGTGCCAGCAGCTCGGGACAGAATTCAGGGGAGCAGTACTTC. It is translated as CASSSGQNSGEQYF.

CDR3: CASSIRGGVIDEQYF. CDR3 sequence (DNA): TGTGCCAGCAGCATCAGGGGAGGAGTGATAGACGAGCAGTACTTC. The gene calls are TRBV11-2 and TRBJ2-7; D may match TRBD1 or TRBD2 (6 bases each). The CDR3 extends over 15 amino acids. The germline gives CDR1 SGHAT, CDR2 FQNNGV. Trimming took off 5 bases at V and 5 bases at J, with 19 bases between the two ends.

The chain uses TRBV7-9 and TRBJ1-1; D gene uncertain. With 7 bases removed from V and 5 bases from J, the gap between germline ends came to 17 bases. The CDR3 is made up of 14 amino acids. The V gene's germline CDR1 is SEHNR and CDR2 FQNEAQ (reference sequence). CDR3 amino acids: CASTRREGGTEAFF. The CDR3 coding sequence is TGTGCCAGCACCCGTAGGGAGGGTGGGACTGAAGCTTTCTTT.

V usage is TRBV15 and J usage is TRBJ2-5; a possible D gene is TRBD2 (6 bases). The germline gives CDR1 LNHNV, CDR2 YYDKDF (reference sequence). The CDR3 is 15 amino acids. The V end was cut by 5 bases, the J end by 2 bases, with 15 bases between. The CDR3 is CATSLMGGEQETQYF. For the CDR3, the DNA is TGTGCCACCAGCCTGATGGGCGGGGAACAAGAGACCCAGTACTTC.

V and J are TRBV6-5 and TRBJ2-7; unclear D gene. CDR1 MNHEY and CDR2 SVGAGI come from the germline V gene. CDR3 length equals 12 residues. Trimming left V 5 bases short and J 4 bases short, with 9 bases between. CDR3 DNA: TGTGCCAGCAGTCTCTATGAGTACGAGCAGTACTTC. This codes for CASSLYEYEQYF.

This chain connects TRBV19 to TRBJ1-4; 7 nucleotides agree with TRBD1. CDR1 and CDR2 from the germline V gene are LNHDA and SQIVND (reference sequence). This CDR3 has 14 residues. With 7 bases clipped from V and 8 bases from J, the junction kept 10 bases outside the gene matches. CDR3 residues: CASTEGALGEKLFF. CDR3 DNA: TGTGCCAGTACTGAGGGGGCGCTTGGAGAAAAACTGTTTTTT.

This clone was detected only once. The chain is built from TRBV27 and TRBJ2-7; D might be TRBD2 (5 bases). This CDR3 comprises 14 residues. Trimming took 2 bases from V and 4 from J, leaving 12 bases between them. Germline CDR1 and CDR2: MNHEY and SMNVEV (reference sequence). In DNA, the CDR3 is TGTGCCAGCAGTTTAAGAGGGAGTAGGTACGAGCAGTACTTC. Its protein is CASSLRGSRYEQYF.

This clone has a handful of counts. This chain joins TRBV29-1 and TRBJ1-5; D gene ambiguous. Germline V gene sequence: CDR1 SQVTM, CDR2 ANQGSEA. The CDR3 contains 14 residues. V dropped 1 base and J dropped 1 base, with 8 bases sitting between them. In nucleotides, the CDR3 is TGCAGCGTTGAAGGGCAGATGAGCAATCAGCCCCAGCATTTT. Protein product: CSVEGQMSNQPQHF. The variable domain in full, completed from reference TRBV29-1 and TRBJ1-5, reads SAVISQKPSRDICQRGTSLTIQCQVDSQVTMMFWYRQQPGQSLTLIATANQGSEATYESGFVIDKFPISRPNLTFSTLTVSNMSPEDSSIYLCSVEGQMSNQPQHFGDGTRLSIL.

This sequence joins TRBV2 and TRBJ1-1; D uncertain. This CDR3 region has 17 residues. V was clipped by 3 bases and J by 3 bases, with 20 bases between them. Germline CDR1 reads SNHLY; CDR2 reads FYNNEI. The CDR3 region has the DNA TGTGCCAGCAGTGATCTGTTCCCGTATGAGGGTGACACTGAAGCTTTCTTT. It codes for CASSDLFPYEGDTEAFF.

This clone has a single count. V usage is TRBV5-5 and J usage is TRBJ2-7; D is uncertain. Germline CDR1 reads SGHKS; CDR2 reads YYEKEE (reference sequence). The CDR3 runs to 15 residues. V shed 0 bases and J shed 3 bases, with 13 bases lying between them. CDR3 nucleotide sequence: TGTGCCAGCAGCTTGGTATGGGGTTACGGCTACGAGCAGTACTTC. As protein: CASSLVWGYGYEQYF.

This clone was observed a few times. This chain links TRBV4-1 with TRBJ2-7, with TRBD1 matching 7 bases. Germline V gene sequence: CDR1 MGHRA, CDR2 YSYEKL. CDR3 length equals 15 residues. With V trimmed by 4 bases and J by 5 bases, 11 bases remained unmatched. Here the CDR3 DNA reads TGCGCCAGCAGCCTGATGACAGGGCATGAGGACGAGCAGTACTTC. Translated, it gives CASSLMTGHEDEQYF.

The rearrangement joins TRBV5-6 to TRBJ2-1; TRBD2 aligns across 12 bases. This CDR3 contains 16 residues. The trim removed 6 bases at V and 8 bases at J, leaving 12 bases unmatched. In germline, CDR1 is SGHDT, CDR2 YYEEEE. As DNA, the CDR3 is TGTGCCAGCACCTCCCTAATACTAGCGGGGGGATATGAGCAGTTCTTC. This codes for CASTSLILAGGYEQFF.

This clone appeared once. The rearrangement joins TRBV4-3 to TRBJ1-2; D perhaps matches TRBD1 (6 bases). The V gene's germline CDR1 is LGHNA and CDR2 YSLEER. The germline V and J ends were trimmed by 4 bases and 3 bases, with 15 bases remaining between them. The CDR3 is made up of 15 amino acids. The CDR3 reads CASSRETGMDYGYTF. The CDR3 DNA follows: TGCGCCAGCAGCCGAGAAACAGGGATGGACTATGGCTACACCTTC.

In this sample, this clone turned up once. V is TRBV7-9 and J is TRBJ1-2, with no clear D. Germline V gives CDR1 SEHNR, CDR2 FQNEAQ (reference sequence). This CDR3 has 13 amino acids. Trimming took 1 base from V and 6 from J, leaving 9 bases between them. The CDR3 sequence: CASSLVVQNGYTF. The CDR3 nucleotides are TGTGCCAGCAGCTTAGTGGTACAGAATGGCTACACCTTC.

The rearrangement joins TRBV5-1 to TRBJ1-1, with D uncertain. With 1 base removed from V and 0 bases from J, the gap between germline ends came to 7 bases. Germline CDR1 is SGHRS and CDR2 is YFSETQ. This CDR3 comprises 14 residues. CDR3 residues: CASSLQVMNTEAFF. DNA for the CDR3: TGCGCCAGCAGCTTGCAGGTTATGAACACTGAAGCTTTCTTT.

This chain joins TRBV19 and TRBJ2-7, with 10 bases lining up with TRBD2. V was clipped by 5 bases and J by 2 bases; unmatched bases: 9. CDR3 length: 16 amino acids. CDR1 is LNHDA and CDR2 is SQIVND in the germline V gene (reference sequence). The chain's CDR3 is CASSGVSLAGAYEQYF. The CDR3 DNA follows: TGTGCCAGTAGTGGGGTTTCCCTAGCGGGGGCCTACGAGCAGTACTTC.

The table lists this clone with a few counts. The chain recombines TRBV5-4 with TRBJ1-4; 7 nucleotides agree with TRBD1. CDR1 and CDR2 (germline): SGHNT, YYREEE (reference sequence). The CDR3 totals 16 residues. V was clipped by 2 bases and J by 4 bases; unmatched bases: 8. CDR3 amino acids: CASSFGRQGLNEKLFF. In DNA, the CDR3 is TGTGCCAGCAGCTTCGGACGACAGGGACTTAATGAAAAACTGTTTTTT. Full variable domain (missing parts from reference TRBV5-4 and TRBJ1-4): ETGVTQSPTHLIKTRGQQVTLRCSSQSGHNTVSWYQQALGQGPQFIFQYYREEENGRGNFPPRFSGLQFPNYSSELNVNALELDDSALYLCASSFGRQGLNEKLFFGSGTQLSVL.

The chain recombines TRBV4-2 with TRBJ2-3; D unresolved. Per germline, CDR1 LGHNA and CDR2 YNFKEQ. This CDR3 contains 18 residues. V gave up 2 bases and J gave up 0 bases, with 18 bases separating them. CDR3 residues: CASSQRIVAGFSTDTQYF. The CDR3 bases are TGTGCCAGCAGCCAAAGAATTGTAGCTGGGTTTAGCACAGATACGCAGTATTTT.

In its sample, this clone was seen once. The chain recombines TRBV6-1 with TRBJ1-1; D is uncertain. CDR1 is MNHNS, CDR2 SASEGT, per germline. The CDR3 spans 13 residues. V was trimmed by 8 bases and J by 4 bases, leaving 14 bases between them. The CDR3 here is CASPALVTTEAFF. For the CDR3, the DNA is TGTGCCAGCCCTGCCCTAGTCACCACTGAAGCTTTCTTT.

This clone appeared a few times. Written as DNA, the CDR3 is TGTGCCAGCACTAAGCCAGGGGGCAACAACGAGCAGTACTTC. This gives the protein CASTKPGGNNEQYF. V is TRBV11-3 and J is TRBJ2-7; 8 bases match TRBD1. Trimming cost V 7 bases and J 5 bases; bases outside gene matches: 10. Germline-derived CDR1 and CDR2 are SGHNT and YENEEA. The CDR3 loop spans 14 amino acids. The variable domain in full, with the rest retrieved from reference TRBV11-3 and TRBJ2-7, is EAGVVQSPRYKIIEKKQPVAFWCNPISGHNTLYWYLQNLGQGPELLIRYENEEAVDDSQLPKDRFSAERLKGVDSTLKIQPAELGDSAVYLCASTKPGGNNEQYFGPGTRLTVT.

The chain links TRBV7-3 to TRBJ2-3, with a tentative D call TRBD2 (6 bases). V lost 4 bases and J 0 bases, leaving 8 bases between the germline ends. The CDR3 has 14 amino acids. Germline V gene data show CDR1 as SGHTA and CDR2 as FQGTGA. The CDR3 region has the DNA TGTGCCAGCAGCTCCGGGACTAGCACAGATACGCAGTATTTT. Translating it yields CASSSGTSTDTQYF. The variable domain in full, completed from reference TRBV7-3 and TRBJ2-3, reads GAGVSQTPSNKVTEKGKYVELRCDPISGHTALYWYRQSLGQGPEFLIYFQGTGAADDSGLPNDRFFAVRPEGSVSTLKIQRTERGDSAVYLCASSSGTSTDTQYFGPGTRLTVL.

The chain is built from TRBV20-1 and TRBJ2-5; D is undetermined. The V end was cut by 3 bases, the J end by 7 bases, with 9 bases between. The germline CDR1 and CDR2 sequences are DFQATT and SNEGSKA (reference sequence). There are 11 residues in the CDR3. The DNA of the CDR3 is TGCAGTGCTAGGGGATCACGGACCCAGTACTTC. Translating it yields CSARGSRTQYF.

The CDR3 sequence is CASSTRQGLGAGAFF. CDR3 DNA: TGTGCCAGTAGTACGAGACAGGGACTAGGGGCAGGGGCTTTCTTT. V and J are TRBV19 and TRBJ1-1; 7 bases match TRBD1. The CDR3 totals 15 residues. The germline CDR1 and CDR2 sequences are LNHDA and SQIVND (reference sequence). V was clipped by 4 bases and J by 11 bases; unmatched bases: 16. The full variable domain, completed using reference TRBV19 and TRBJ1-1, is DGGITQSPKYLFRKEGQNVTLSCEQNLNHDAMYWYRQDPGQGLRLIYYSQIVNDFQKGDIAEGYSVSREKKESFPLTVTSAQKNPTAFYLCASSTRQGLGAGAFFGQGTRLTVV.

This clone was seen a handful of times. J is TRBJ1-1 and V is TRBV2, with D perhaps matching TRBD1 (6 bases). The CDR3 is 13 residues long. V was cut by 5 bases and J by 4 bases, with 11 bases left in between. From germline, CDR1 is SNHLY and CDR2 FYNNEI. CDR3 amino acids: CASSRTATTEAFF. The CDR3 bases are TGTGCCAGCAGTAGGACAGCCACCACTGAAGCTTTCTTT.

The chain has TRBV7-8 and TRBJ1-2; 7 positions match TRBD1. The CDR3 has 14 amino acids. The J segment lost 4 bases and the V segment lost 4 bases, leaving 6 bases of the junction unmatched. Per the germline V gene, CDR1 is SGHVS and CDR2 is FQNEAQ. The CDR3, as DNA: TGTGCCAGCAGCTCACAGGGGACCCCCTATGGCTACACCTTC. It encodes CASSSQGTPYGYTF.

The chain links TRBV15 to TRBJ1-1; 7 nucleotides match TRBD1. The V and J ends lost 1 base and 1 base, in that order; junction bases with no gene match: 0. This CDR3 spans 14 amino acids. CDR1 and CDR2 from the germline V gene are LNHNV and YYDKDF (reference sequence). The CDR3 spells CATSRGTGNTEAFF. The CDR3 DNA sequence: TGTGCCACCAGCAGAGGGACAGGGAACACTGAAGCTTTCTTT.